The 13 T cell receptor beta chains below all came from one sample that was sequenced in a study of T cell responses to AZD1222 COVID-19 vaccine. The method was immunoSEQ multiplex PCR; TCRdb's version includes in-frame clones alone and lacks a portion of them. The data hold tens of thousands of clones, with more than 70% observed a single time. Here the sequenced sample was peripheral blood, taken on day 0 of AZD1222 vaccination. The receptors stem from an adult in good health.

The chain carries TRBV19 and TRBJ2-1; no firm D call. The germline gives CDR1 LNHDA, CDR2 SQIVND (reference sequence). The CDR3 runs to 12 residues. V gave up 7 bases and J gave up 0 bases, with 4 bases separating them. The CDR3 here is CASTSSYNEQFF. The CDR3 nucleotides are TGTGCCAGTACAAGCTCCTACAATGAGCAGTTCTTC.

The chain links TRBV10-2 to TRBJ1-2; 8 positions agree with TRBD1. This CDR3 is built from 17 residues. J gave up 8 bases and V 7 bases, and 21 bases lay outside the gene matches. CDR1 and CDR2 (germline): WSHSY, SAAADI. As DNA, the CDR3 is TGCGCCAGCACCCAGAGCAGGGGGCGCGGAGAGAGTACAGGCTACACCTTC. Its translation: CASTQSRGRGESTGYTF.

Of note for this clone: The sample carries other DNA sequences with the same CDR3. This chain links TRBV12-3 or TRBV12-4 with TRBJ1-5; D is perhaps TRBD1 (5 bases). V was clipped by 3 bases and J by 4 bases, with 7 bases between them. The CDR3 is 13 amino acids. CDR3 DNA sequence: TGTGCCAGCAGTTTGGGGGAAAATCAGCCCCAGCATTTT. As protein: CASSLGENQPQHF.

This sequence joins TRBV2 and TRBJ2-2; 7 positions agree with TRBD1. Germline V gene data show CDR1 as SNHLY and CDR2 as FYNNEI. The CDR3 runs to 15 residues. J lost 4 bases, V lost 5 bases, and 7 bases had no gene match. The CDR3 DNA follows: TGTGCCAGCAGTCGGGACAGCAAAGGCACCGGGGAGCTGTTTTTT. It yields the protein CASSRDSKGTGELFF.

The chain employs TRBV24-1 and TRBJ1-5; D might be TRBD1 (6 bases). This CDR3 has 17 residues. The germline V gene has CDR1 KGHDR and CDR2 SFDVKD. Trimming shortened V by 2 bases and J by 7 bases, and 20 bases separated the two germline ends. Written as DNA, the CDR3 is TGTGCCACCAGTGATTCTGACTTACAGGGAGTAGGGCAGCCCCAGCATTTT. Its protein product is CATSDSDLQGVGQPQHF.

This clone was seen more than once but under ten times. This rearrangement joins TRBV27 to TRBJ2-7; maybe TRBD1 (6 bases). V lost 6 bases and J lost 2, with 11 bases in between. Germline-derived CDR1 and CDR2 are MNHEY and SMNVEV (reference sequence). The CDR3 spans 13 residues. The CDR3 sequence is CASRRGQTYEQYF. Written as DNA, the CDR3 is TGTGCCAGCAGACGCGGACAGACCTACGAGCAGTACTTC.

The chain has TRBV18 and TRBJ2-1; 11 nucleotides align to TRBD2. With V trimmed by 4 bases and J by 7 bases, 9 bases remained unmatched. This CDR3 contains 16 residues. Germline lookup yields CDR1 KGHSH and CDR2 LQKENI. CDR3 protein: CASSLKTSGSWNEQFF. CDR3 in DNA: TGTGCCAGCTCACTTAAAACTAGCGGGAGTTGGAATGAGCAGTTCTTC.

This chain links TRBV18 with TRBJ2-7; no reliable D call. This CDR3 spans 11 amino acids. Deletions cut 6 bases from V and 5 bases from J, with 8 bases between. Germline assignment: CDR1 KGHSH and CDR2 LQKENI. The CDR3 DNA reads TGTGCCAGCTCTCCTAGGAACGAGCAGTACTTC. This translates into CASSPRNEQYF.

The V gene is TRBV18, the J gene TRBJ2-1; 7 bases are a match to TRBD2. CDR1 is KGHSH, CDR2 LQKENI, per germline. The V and J ends lost 0 bases and 7 bases, in that order; junction bases with no gene match: 9. CDR3 length: 16 residues. The CDR3 sequence is CASSPPSGMRGNEQFF. In nucleotides, the CDR3 is TGTGCCAGCTCACCACCCTCAGGGATGCGGGGGAATGAGCAGTTCTTC.

The chain recombines TRBV5-8 with TRBJ1-1; D unclear. The germline V and J ends were trimmed by 4 bases and 5 bases, with 6 bases remaining between them. Germline assignment: CDR1 SGHTS and CDR2 YDEGEE. The CDR3 totals 11 residues. This CDR3 reads CASSPWTEAFF. CDR3 sequence (DNA): TGTGCCAGCAGCCCCTGGACTGAAGCTTTCTTT.

J is TRBJ1-2 and V is TRBV2; TRBD1 might be the D (5 bases). Trimming pared 0 bases from V and 7 bases from J, leaving 12 bases between. CDR1 SNHLY and CDR2 FYNNEI come from the germline V gene. The CDR3 runs to 14 residues. CDR3 sequence: CASSEAWGTGGYTF. The DNA of the CDR3 is TGTGCCAGCAGTGAAGCTTGGGGGACCGGTGGCTACACCTTC.

This chain uses TRBV7-6 with TRBJ1-3; 7 nucleotides line up with TRBD1. In germline, CDR1 is SGHVS, CDR2 FNYEAQ. The CDR3 is 15 amino acids. The trim removed 5 bases at V and 0 bases at J, leaving 4 bases unmatched. DNA of the CDR3: TGTGCCAGCAGCCAAGGGGGCTACTCTGGAAACACCATATATTTT. Encoded protein: CASSQGGYSGNTIYF.

A single count supports this clone. The V call is TRBV5-1, the J call TRBJ1-1; unclear D gene. CDR3 length: 13 amino acids. CDR1 is SGHRS and CDR2 is YFSETQ in the germline V gene. Trimming pared 7 bases from V and 3 bases from J, leaving 13 bases between. The CDR3 DNA sequence: TGCGCCAGCGCCGAAGGTGAGGACACTGAAGCTTTCTTT. The encoded protein is CASAEGEDTEAFF. Using reference TRBV5-1 and TRBJ1-1 for the parts outside the CDR3, the full variable domain is KAGVTQTPRYLIKTRGQQVTLSCSPISGHRSVSWYQQTPGQGLQFLFEYFSETQRNKGNFPGRFSGRQFSNSRSEMNVSTLELGDSALYLCASAEGEDTEAFFGQGTRLTVV.